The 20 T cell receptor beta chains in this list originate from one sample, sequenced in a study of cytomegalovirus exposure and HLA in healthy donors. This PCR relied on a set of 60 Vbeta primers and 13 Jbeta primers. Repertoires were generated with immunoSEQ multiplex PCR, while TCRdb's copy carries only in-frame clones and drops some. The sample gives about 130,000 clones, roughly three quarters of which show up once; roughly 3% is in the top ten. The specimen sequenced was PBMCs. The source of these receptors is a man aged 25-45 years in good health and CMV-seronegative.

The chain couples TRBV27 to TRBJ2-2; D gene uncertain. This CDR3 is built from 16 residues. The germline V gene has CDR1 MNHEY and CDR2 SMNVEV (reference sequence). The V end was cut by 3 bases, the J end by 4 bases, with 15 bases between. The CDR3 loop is CASSFTMMRGTGELFF. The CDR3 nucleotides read TGTGCCAGCAGTTTCACCATGATGCGCGGCACCGGGGAGCTGTTTTTT.

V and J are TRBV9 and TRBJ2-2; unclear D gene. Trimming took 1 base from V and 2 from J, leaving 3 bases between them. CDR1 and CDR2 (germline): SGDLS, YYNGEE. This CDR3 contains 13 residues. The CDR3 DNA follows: TGTGCCAGCAGCGTACGTAACACCGGGGAGCTGTTTTTT. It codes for CASSVRNTGELFF.

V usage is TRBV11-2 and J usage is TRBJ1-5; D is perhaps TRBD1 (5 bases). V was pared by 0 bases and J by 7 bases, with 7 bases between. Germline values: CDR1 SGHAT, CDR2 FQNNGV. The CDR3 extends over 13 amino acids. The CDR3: CASSLERQQPQHF. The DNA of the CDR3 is TGTGCCAGCAGCTTAGAGCGACAGCAGCCCCAGCATTTT.

The CDR3 DNA reads TGTGCCAGCAGTGAAAGGAGGGAAAAGCAGTACTTC. It translates to CASSERREKQYF. The chain recombines TRBV6-1 with TRBJ2-7; D is perhaps TRBD2 (6 bases). V gave up 2 bases and J gave up 8 bases, with 10 bases separating them. The CDR3 sequence is 12 residues long. Germline loops: CDR1 MNHNS, CDR2 SASEGT.

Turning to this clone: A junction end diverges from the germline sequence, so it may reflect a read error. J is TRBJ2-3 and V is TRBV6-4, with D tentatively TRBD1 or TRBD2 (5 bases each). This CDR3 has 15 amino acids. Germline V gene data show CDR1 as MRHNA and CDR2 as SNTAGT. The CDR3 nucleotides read TGTGCCAGCACTGACGGGATAGGGGGCACAGATACGCAGTATTTT. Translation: CASTDGIGGTDTQYF.

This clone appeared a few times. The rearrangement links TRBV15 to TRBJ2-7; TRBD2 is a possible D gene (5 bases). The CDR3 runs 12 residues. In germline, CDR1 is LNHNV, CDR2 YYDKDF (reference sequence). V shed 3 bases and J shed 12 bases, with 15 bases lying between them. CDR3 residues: CATSRGTGWSYF. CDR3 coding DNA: TGTGCCACCAGCAGGGGTACGGGGTGGTCGTACTTC.

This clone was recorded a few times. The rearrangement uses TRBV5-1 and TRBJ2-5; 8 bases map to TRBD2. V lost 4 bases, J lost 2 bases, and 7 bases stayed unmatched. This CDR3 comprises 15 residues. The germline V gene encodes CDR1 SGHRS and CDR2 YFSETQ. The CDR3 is CASSASGRGQETQYF. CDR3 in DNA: TGCGCCAGCAGCGCGAGCGGGAGAGGGCAAGAGACCCAGTACTTC.

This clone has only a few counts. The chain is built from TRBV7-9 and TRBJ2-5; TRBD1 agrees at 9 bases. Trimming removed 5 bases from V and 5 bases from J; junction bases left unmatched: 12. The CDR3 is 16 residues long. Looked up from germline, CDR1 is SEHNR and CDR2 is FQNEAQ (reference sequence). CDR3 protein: CASSQNRGPARETQYF. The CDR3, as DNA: TGTGCCAGCAGCCAGAACAGGGGGCCCGCTCGTGAGACCCAGTACTTC.

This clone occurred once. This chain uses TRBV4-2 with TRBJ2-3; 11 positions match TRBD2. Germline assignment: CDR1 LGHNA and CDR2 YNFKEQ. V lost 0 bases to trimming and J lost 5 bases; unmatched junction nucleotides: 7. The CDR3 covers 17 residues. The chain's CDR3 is CASSQEYSGGAKDTQYF. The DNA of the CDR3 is TGTGCCAGCAGCCAAGAATATAGCGGGGGGGCAAAAGATACGCAGTATTTT.

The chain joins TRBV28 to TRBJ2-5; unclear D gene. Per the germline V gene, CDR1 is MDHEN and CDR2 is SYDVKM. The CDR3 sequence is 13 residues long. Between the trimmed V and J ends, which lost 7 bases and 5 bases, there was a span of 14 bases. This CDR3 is CASTRLELETQYF. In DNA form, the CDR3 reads TGTGCCAGCACGCGACTGGAGCTGGAGACCCAGTACTTC.

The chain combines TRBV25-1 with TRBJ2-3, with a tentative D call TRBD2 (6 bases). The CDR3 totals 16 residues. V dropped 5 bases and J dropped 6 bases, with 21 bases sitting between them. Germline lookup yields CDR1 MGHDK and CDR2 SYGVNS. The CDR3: CASSSPRRGGGDTQYF. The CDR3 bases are TGTGCCAGCAGTAGCCCACGGCGGGGCGGAGGGGATACGCAGTATTTT.

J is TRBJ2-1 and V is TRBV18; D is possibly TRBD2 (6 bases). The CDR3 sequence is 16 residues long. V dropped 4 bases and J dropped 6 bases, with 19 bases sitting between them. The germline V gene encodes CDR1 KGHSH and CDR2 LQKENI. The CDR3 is CASSLQTPRAGNEQFF. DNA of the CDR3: TGTGCCAGCTCACTGCAGACCCCCCGAGCGGGCAATGAGCAGTTCTTC.

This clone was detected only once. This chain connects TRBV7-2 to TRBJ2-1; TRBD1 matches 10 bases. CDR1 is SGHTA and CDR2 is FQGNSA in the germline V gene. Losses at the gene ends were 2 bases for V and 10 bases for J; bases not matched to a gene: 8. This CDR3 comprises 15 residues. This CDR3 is CASSLTRDRGREQFF. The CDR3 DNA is TGTGCCAGCAGCTTAACGCGGGACAGGGGTCGCGAGCAGTTCTTC.

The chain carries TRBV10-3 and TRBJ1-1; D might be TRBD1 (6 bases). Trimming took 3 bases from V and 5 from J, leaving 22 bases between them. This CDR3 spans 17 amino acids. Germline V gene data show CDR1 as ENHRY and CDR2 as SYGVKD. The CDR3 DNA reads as TGTGCCATCAGTGACCCAGGGAACGGCAGGGGAATAACTGAAGCTTTCTTT. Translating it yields CAISDPGNGRGITEAFF.

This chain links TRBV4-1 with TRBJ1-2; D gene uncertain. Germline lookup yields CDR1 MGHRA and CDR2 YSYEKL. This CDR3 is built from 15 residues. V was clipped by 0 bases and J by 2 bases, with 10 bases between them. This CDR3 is CASSQEAVLNYGYTF. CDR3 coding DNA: TGCGCCAGCAGCCAAGAGGCGGTCTTAAACTATGGCTACACCTTC.

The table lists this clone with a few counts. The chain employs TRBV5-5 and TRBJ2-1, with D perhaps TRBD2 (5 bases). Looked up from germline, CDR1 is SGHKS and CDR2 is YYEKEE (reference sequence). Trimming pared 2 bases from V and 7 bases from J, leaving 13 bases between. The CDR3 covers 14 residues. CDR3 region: CASSFAFPGNEQFF. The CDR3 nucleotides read TGTGCCAGCAGCTTTGCGTTTCCGGGAAATGAGCAGTTCTTC.

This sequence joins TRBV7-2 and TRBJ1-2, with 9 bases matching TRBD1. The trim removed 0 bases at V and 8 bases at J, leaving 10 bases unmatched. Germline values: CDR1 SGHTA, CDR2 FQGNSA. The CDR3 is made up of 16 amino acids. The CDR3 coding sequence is TGTGCCAGCAGCTTAGCGAGCCCACAGGGGGCGAGCGGCTACACCTTC. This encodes CASSLASPQGASGYTF.

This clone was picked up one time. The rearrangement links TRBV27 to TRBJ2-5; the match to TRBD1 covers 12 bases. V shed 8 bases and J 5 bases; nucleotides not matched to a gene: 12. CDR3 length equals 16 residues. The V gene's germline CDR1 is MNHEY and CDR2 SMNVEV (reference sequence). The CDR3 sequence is CASGHRDRGPRETQYF. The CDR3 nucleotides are TGTGCCAGCGGGCACCGGGACAGGGGGCCGCGGGAGACCCAGTACTTC.

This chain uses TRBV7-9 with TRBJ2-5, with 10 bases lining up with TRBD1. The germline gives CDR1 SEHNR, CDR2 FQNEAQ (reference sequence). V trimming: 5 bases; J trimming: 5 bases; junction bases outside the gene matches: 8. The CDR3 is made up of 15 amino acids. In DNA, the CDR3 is TGTGCCAGCAGCCCGCGGGGGACAGGGGTGGAGACCCAGTACTTC. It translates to CASSPRGTGVETQYF.

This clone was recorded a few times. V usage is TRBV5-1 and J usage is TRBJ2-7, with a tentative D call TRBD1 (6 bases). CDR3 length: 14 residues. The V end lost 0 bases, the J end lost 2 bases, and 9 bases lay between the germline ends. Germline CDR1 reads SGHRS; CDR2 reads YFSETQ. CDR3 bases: TGCGCCAGCAGCTTGGACCGGACAGCCTACGAGCAGTACTTC. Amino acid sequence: CASSLDRTAYEQYF.